The 9 T cell receptor beta chains below were found in one sample sequenced in a study of blood T cell repertoires in COVID-19. Sequencing used immunoSEQ multiplex PCR; TCRdb keeps in-frame clones, though not all of them. This repertoire shows roughly 100,000 clones, approximately 80% found once; its top ten account for 30% to 45%. The sequencing sample was made of peripheral blood. These receptors all stem from a man of 80 years or more with acute or convalescent COVID-19.

This chain connects TRBV28 to TRBJ1-1, with 8 bases matching TRBD1. The junction had 8 bases not matched to a gene; V was cut back by 5 bases and J by 6 bases. Germline V lookup: CDR1 MDHEN, CDR2 SYDVKM. The CDR3 contains 14 residues. CDR3 sequence reads: CASSPPGTGAEAFF. The CDR3, as DNA: TGTGCCAGCAGTCCCCCTGGGACAGGCGCTGAAGCTTTCTTT. Filled out from reference TRBV28 and TRBJ1-1, the complete variable domain reads DVKVTQSSRYLVKRTGEKVFLECVQDMDHENMFWYRQDPGLGLRLIYFSYDVKMKEKGDIPEGYSVSREKKERFSLILESASTNQTSMYLCASSPPGTGAEAFFGQGTRLTVV.

The chain carries TRBV24-1 and TRBJ2-3; D is perhaps TRBD2 (6 bases). The germline V and J ends were trimmed by 4 bases and 0 bases, with 10 bases remaining between them. CDR1 and CDR2 (germline): KGHDR, SFDVKD. The CDR3 contains 15 residues. CDR3 bases: TGTGCCACCAGTGAGCGGGGAACTAGCACAGATACGCAGTATTTT. Encoded protein: CATSERGTSTDTQYF.

This clone occurred once. The chain employs TRBV5-1 and TRBJ2-1; tentatively, D is TRBD2 (6 bases). V was trimmed by 4 bases and J by 2 bases, leaving 19 bases between them. The CDR3 is made up of 17 amino acids. In germline, CDR1 is SGHRS, CDR2 YFSETQ. CDR3 coding DNA: TGCGCCAGCAGCGCCCGGGGGTCTCGGGGCGCCTACAATGAGCAGTTCTTC. Translating gives CASSARGSRGAYNEQFF.

The rearrangement joins TRBV27 to TRBJ2-1; tentative D call: TRBD2 (5 bases). This CDR3 is 12 amino acids long. From germline, CDR1 is MNHEY and CDR2 SMNVEV (reference sequence). The germline V and J ends were trimmed by 7 bases and 8 bases, with 12 bases remaining between them. The DNA of the CDR3 is TGTGCCAGCACCCTACTAGGACATGAGCAGTTCTTC. Translating gives CASTLLGHEQFF.

The chain couples TRBV5-1 to TRBJ2-7; 8 bases are a match to TRBD1. The CDR3 is 14 residues long. V lost 4 bases, J lost 6 bases, and 9 bases stayed unmatched. CDR1 SGHRS and CDR2 YFSETQ come from the germline V gene. The CDR3 here is CASSRAGTGGEQYF. CDR3 nucleotide sequence: TGCGCCAGCAGCCGAGCTGGGACAGGAGGCGAGCAGTACTTC. The variable domain in full, completed from reference TRBV5-1 and TRBJ2-7, reads KAGVTQTPRYLIKTRGQQVTLSCSPISGHRSVSWYQQTPGQGLQFLFEYFSETQRNKGNFPGRFSGRQFSNSRSEMNVSTLELGDSALYLCASSRAGTGGEQYFGPGTRLTVT.

On this clone: Compared with germline, one end of the junction differs, possibly owing to a read error. The chain uses TRBV19 and TRBJ2-2; 10 nucleotides match TRBD2. The germline V gene has CDR1 LNHDA and CDR2 SQIVND (reference sequence). CDR3 length: 15 residues. The chain's CDR3 is CASRIAGGNTGELFF. CDR3 nucleotide sequence: TGTGCCAGTAGGATAGCGGGAGGGAACACCGGGGAGCTGTTTTTT.

About this clone itself: This CDR3 is also generated by other DNA sequences in the sample. The V gene is TRBV6-5, the J gene TRBJ2-1; possibly TRBD2 for D (5 bases). With 0 bases removed from V and 0 bases from J, the gap between germline ends came to 6 bases. The CDR3 has 15 residues. Germline V CDR1 and CDR2: MNHEY, SVGAGI. The CDR3 bases are TGTGCCAGCAGTTACTCAGGGAGCTCCTACAATGAGCAGTTCTTC. It codes for CASSYSGSSYNEQFF.

This clone was found a few times. The J gene is TRBJ1-1, the V gene TRBV6-5, with 7 bases identical to TRBD1. The germline gives CDR1 MNHEY, CDR2 SVGAGI. The V and J ends lost 4 bases and 1 base, in that order; junction bases with no gene match: 0. The CDR3 totals 13 residues. The CDR3 loop is CASSWTGNTEAFF. CDR3 in DNA: TGTGCCAGCAGTTGGACAGGGAACACTGAAGCTTTCTTT.

This sequence joins TRBV10-3 and TRBJ2-1; TRBD1 matches 9 bases. Trimming at V came to 11 bases and at J to 3 bases, leaving 5 bases not matched to a gene. Looked up from germline, CDR1 is ENHRY and CDR2 is SYGVKD. This CDR3 is 13 amino acids long. CDR3 sequence (DNA): TGTGCCGTCGGACAGGGGTTCTACAATGAGCAGTTCTTC. It codes for CAVGQGFYNEQFF.